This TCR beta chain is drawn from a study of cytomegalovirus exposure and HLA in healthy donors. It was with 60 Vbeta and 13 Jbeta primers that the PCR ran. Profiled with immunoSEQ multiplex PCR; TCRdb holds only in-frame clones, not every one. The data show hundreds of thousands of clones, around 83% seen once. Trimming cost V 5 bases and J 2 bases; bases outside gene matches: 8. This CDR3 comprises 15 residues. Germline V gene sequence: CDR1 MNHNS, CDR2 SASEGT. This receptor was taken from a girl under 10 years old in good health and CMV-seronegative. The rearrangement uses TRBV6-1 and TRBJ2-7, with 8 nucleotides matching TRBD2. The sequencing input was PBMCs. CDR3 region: CASSWGLVTPYEQYF. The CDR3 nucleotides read TGTGCCAGCAGTTGGGGACTAGTTACCCCCTACGAGCAGTACTTC.